The 25 T cell receptor beta chains listed next were all sequenced from one sample in a study of blood T cell repertoires in COVID-19. Repertoires were generated with immunoSEQ multiplex PCR, while TCRdb's copy carries only in-frame clones and drops some. The data contain 58,000 or so clones, 74% of them seen just once; the ten biggest clones take up over 25%. What was sequenced was peripheral blood. These receptors all stem from a woman aged 80 or over with acute or convalescent COVID-19.

The rearrangement joins TRBV6-6 to TRBJ2-7; D is possibly TRBD1 (5 bases). Per the germline V gene, CDR1 is MNHNY and CDR2 is SVGAGI (reference sequence). V was trimmed by 2 bases and J by 4 bases, leaving 9 bases between them. The length of the CDR3 is 13 residues. DNA of the CDR3: TGTGCCAGCAGTTACGGCAGGGCTTACGAGCAGTACTTC. Translating it yields CASSYGRAYEQYF.

V usage is TRBV15 and J usage is TRBJ2-1; TRBD2 matches 9 bases. Germline V lookup: CDR1 LNHNV, CDR2 YYDKDF (reference sequence). The CDR3 spans 15 residues. The V and J ends lost 6 bases and 1 base, in that order; junction bases with no gene match: 4. The chain's CDR3 is CATSFSGSSYNEQFF. The CDR3 DNA reads as TGTGCCACCAGTTTTAGCGGGAGTTCCTACAATGAGCAGTTCTTC.

V and J are TRBV7-2 and TRBJ1-6; D is ambiguous. The CDR3 is 15 residues long. The V gene's germline CDR1 is SGHTA and CDR2 FQGNSA. The V and J ends lost 4 bases and 12 bases respectively, with 19 bases between them. DNA for the CDR3: TGTGCCAGCAGCTCCCCCGGCTCACGATCGGGACCCCTCCACTTT. Its translation: CASSSPGSRSGPLHF.

The chain is built from TRBV6-5 and TRBJ1-1, with D perhaps matching TRBD1 (6 bases). The V end was cut by 4 bases, the J end by 1 base, with 10 bases between. The germline gives CDR1 MNHEY, CDR2 SVGAGI. CDR3 length equals 14 residues. The CDR3: CASSLDRSNTEAFF. CDR3 sequence (DNA): TGTGCCAGCAGTTTAGACAGGTCGAACACTGAAGCTTTCTTT.

This clone has a handful of counts. The chain has TRBV14 and TRBJ2-1; unclear D gene. The germline V gene encodes CDR1 SGHDN and CDR2 FVKESK. The CDR3 is 13 amino acids. V was clipped by 1 base and J by 9 bases, with 10 bases between them. In nucleotides, the CDR3 is TGTGCCAGCAGCCAAGTCGCTGGGCTTGAGCAGTTCTTC. The encoded protein is CASSQVAGLEQFF.

The V gene is TRBV28, the J gene TRBJ1-1; tentative D call: TRBD1 (5 bases). V was trimmed by 7 bases and J by 0 bases, leaving 12 bases between them. Germline assignment: CDR1 MDHEN and CDR2 SYDVKM. The CDR3 contains 14 residues. The CDR3 region is CASTRTILNTEAFF. The CDR3 nucleotides are TGTGCCAGCACCCGGACAATCCTGAACACTGAAGCTTTCTTT.

The gene calls are TRBV11-2 and TRBJ1-1, with unresolved D. The V and J ends lost 7 bases and 2 bases respectively, with 17 bases between them. From germline, CDR1 is SGHAT and CDR2 FQNNGV. CDR3 length: 15 residues. CDR3 DNA sequence: TGTGCCAGCACCCTGGGTAGGAGCTTTAACACTGAAGCTTTCTTT. As protein: CASTLGRSFNTEAFF.

The V gene is TRBV2, the J gene TRBJ2-5; 8 bases align to TRBD2. In germline, CDR1 is SNHLY, CDR2 FYNNEI. The length of the CDR3 is 17 residues. The V segment lost 6 bases and the J segment 0 bases; nucleotides outside the gene matches: 12. CDR3 coding DNA: TGTGCCAGCAGACTACTGAGGAGCGGGAGAAACCAAGAGACCCAGTACTTC. It translates to CASRLLRSGRNQETQYF.

The CDR3 nucleotides are TGTGCCAGCAAAACCGGGGTGGGGTGGGTGGTCGCTTTCTTT. Translation gives CASKTGVGWVVAFF. This sequence joins TRBV6-5 and TRBJ1-1; D remains unclear. Germline CDR1 reads MNHEY; CDR2 reads SVGAGI. V dropped 7 bases and J dropped 11 bases, with 23 bases sitting between them. The length of the CDR3 is 14 residues.

V is TRBV14 and J is TRBJ1-1; D not certain. There are 13 residues in the CDR3. The germline V gene encodes CDR1 SGHDN and CDR2 FVKESK. Trimming took 4 bases from V and 2 from J, leaving 8 bases between them. The CDR3 is CASSPNYNTEAFF. The DNA of the CDR3 is TGTGCCAGCAGCCCCAACTATAACACTGAAGCTTTCTTT.

CDR3 sequence reads: CASSRNPSSNEQFF. CDR3 sequence (DNA): TGTGCCAGCAGCAGAAACCCTAGCAGCAATGAGCAGTTCTTC. The rearrangement joins TRBV11-2 to TRBJ2-1, with a weak D call TRBD2 (5 bases). Germline V gene lookup returns CDR1 SGHAT and CDR2 FQNNGV. The length of the CDR3 is 14 residues. The ends were cut back, 5 bases at V and 6 bases at J, with 14 bases in the middle.

This clone has just one count. V and J are TRBV29-1 and TRBJ1-2; D ambiguous. CDR1 is SQVTM, CDR2 ANQGSEA, per germline. The ends were cut back, 5 bases at V and 14 bases at J, with 18 bases in the middle. The CDR3 spans 11 residues. The CDR3 DNA reads as TGCAGCGTTAGATCGGAGGCCCTAAAGACCTTC. It specifies CSVRSEALKTF.

In this sample, this clone turned up a few times. This sequence joins TRBV14 and TRBJ1-2; D not resolved. Germline CDR1 and CDR2: SGHDN and FVKESK. The CDR3 runs to 13 residues. Trimming removed 4 bases at V and 4 bases at J, with 10 bases between. DNA for the CDR3: TGTGCCAGCAGCCCGGGGAGAATCTATGGCTACACCTTC. Encoded protein: CASSPGRIYGYTF.

V and J are TRBV7-8 and TRBJ2-1; 11 nucleotides line up with TRBD1. The CDR3 has 17 amino acids. Looked up from germline, CDR1 is SGHVS and CDR2 is FQNEAQ. With 4 bases clipped from V and 7 bases from J, the junction kept 12 bases outside the gene matches. CDR3 protein: CASSYLRTGGPLNEQFF. The CDR3 DNA follows: TGTGCCAGCAGCTACCTGAGGACAGGGGGCCCTTTGAATGAGCAGTTCTTC.

The genes are TRBV19 and TRBJ1-1; D perhaps matches TRBD1 (5 bases). Between the trimmed V and J ends, which lost 4 bases and 0 bases, there was a span of 9 bases. CDR3 length: 14 residues. Germline V gene data show CDR1 as LNHDA and CDR2 as SQIVND (reference sequence). The CDR3 region is CASSSRGMNTEAFF. The CDR3 nucleotides read TGTGCCAGTAGTAGTAGGGGAATGAACACTGAAGCTTTCTTT.

V and J are TRBV10-2 and TRBJ2-1; maybe TRBD1 (6 bases). The CDR3 is made up of 14 amino acids. The germline CDR1 and CDR2 sequences are WSHSY and SAAADI. The V gene lost 4 bases and the J gene lost 1 base, with 8 bases spanning the gap. The CDR3 sequence is CASSGGQSYNEQFF. As DNA, the CDR3 is TGCGCCAGCAGTGGAGGACAGTCCTACAATGAGCAGTTCTTC.

Only a few counts were recorded for this clone. The chain couples TRBV18 to TRBJ2-7, with a tentative D call TRBD1 (5 bases). CDR3 length: 12 residues. V was clipped by 2 bases and J by 6 bases, with 8 bases between them. CDR1 is KGHSH, CDR2 LQKENI, per germline. CDR3 coding DNA: TGTGCCAGCTCACCAGACAGTGGCGAGCAGTACTTC. Residues: CASSPDSGEQYF.

Comment on this clone: At one end, the junction sequence differs from germline, possibly due to a read error. The V gene is TRBV7-9, the J gene TRBJ1-2, with 9 bases fitting TRBD1. Germline assignment: CDR1 SEHNR and CDR2 FQNEAQ (reference sequence). This CDR3 comprises 12 residues. The CDR3 sequence: CASSFSGTGSMF. As DNA, the CDR3 is TGTGCCAGCAGCTTTTCTGGGACAGGGTCTATGTTC.

The chain has TRBV28 and TRBJ2-5, with 7 bases that match TRBD1. Per the germline V gene, CDR1 is MDHEN and CDR2 is SYDVKM. The CDR3 contains 15 residues. With V trimmed by 7 bases and J by 2 bases, 10 bases remained unmatched. The CDR3 coding sequence is TGTGCCAGCAAACCTGACAGGGTAGGGCAAGAGACCCAGTACTTC. Its translation: CASKPDRVGQETQYF.

CDR3: CASSLARTGGVGEQYF. DNA of the CDR3: TGTGCCAGCAGCTTAGCGCGAACAGGGGGTGTGGGCGAGCAGTACTTC. The chain has TRBV7-6 and TRBJ2-7, with 8 bases identical to TRBD1. The CDR3 extends over 16 amino acids. With V trimmed by 0 bases and J by 6 bases, 10 bases remained unmatched. Germline CDR1 is SGHVS and CDR2 is FNYEAQ.

V and J are TRBV5-1 and TRBJ1-1; D remains ambiguous. V was cut by 0 bases and J by 0 bases, with 9 bases left in between. This CDR3 has 15 amino acids. The germline CDR1 and CDR2 sequences are SGHRS and YFSETQ. The CDR3 sequence is CASSLAGGMNTEAFF. CDR3 bases: TGCGCCAGCAGCTTGGCTGGAGGGATGAACACTGAAGCTTTCTTT. Using reference TRBV5-1 and TRBJ1-1 for the parts outside the CDR3, the full variable domain is KAGVTQTPRYLIKTRGQQVTLSCSPISGHRSVSWYQQTPGQGLQFLFEYFSETQRNKGNFPGRFSGRQFSNSRSEMNVSTLELGDSALYLCASSLAGGMNTEAFFGQGTRLTVV.

As regards this clone: Its ends do not fully match the called genes, so a read error is possible. The CDR3 DNA sequence: TGTGCCAGCAGCTTATCGACGGACAGCTTGAAGGAGTACTTT. Its translation is CASSLSTDSLKEYF. This sequence joins TRBV11-2 and TRBJ1-1; tentatively, D is TRBD1 (6 bases). Germline V gene data show CDR1 as SGHAT and CDR2 as FQNNGV. The CDR3 is 14 residues long.

The chain carries TRBV29-1 and TRBJ2-4; TRBD1 aligns across 10 bases. Trimming at V came to 7 bases and at J to 3 bases, leaving 3 bases not matched to a gene. The CDR3 loop spans 13 amino acids. Germline V lookup: CDR1 SQVTM, CDR2 ANQGSEA. The CDR3 reads CSGGQGSKNIQYF. The CDR3 DNA reads as TGCAGCGGGGGACAGGGGAGCAAAAACATTCAGTACTTC.

This chain connects TRBV11-3 to TRBJ2-2; 7 bases line up with TRBD2. The CDR3 is 16 residues long. Germline-derived CDR1 and CDR2 are SGHNT and YENEEA. V shed 3 bases and J 8 bases; nucleotides not matched to a gene: 12. CDR3 sequence reads: CASSFRAGVFMGELFF. The CDR3 DNA sequence: TGTGCCAGCAGCTTTCGCGCGGGAGTGTTTATGGGGGAGCTGTTTTTT.

The V gene is TRBV6-2 or TRBV6-3, the J gene TRBJ2-1, with 8 bases that match TRBD2. With 5 bases clipped from V and 7 bases from J, the junction kept 13 bases outside the gene matches. Germline CDR1 reads MNHEY; CDR2 reads SVGEGT. The CDR3 consists of 16 residues. The CDR3 is CASSDAVGTSTNEQFF. The CDR3 DNA sequence: TGTGCCAGCAGTGACGCGGTCGGGACTAGTACGAATGAGCAGTTCTTC.